Sequencing of this TCR beta chain was carried out in a study of T cell repertoires in cytomegalovirus infection. Study information: A matching HLA type, together with CMV infection, was signaled by public TCR beta signatures.

Via MiXCR, TCRdb re-called the reads, giving one row per CDR3 protein. The sample lists around 300,000 distinct CDR3 sequences, around 25% occurring once. For this clonotype: Its antigen is not known.

V lost 4 bases to trimming and J lost 4 bases; unmatched junction nucleotides: 10. CDR3 length: 16 amino acids. Germline V CDR1 and CDR2: MGHDK, SYGVNS. The sequence derives from a human donor in good health (CMV status not recorded). Some clones in this sample may be carry-over from other donors' samples. The J gene is TRBJ2-7, the V gene TRBV25-1; 10 positions agree with TRBD1. The specimen was cultured PBMCs, collected from culture after CMV antigen stimulation. In DNA, the CDR3 is TGTGCCAGCAGTGCACAGCCGGGACAGGGGTCTTACGAGCAGTACTTC. Its translation is CASSAQPGQGSYEQYF.